A single T cell receptor (beta chain) is shown here with its context. Its cognate antigen is unknown. This record belongs to a study of Ad26.COV2.S vaccination and SARS-CoV-2 variants. Study information: The donor participated in the COV1001 trial, in its Ad26.COV2.S arm.

Treatment reported: around 19 received Ad26.COV2.S at low or high dose, single or two shots; 5 received placebo; per-sample allocation not given. Day 63 after the first injection of vaccine or placebo was the sampling time. Cohort 1b enrolled adults aged 18-55 years in Boston. TCRdb keeps only in-frame clones here, not all; method: immunoSEQ multiplex PCR. The sample consists of more than 300,000 clones, 86% of them appearing once. Study results and limitations: Analyses of TCR breadth and depth may have underestimated total T cell responses.

Germline lookup yields CDR1 SGHDT and CDR2 YYEEEE. The CDR3 has 16 amino acids. V shed 2 bases and J 5 bases; nucleotides not matched to a gene: 10. This clonotype originated in a person aged 18 to 59 who received the Ad26.COV2.S COVID-19 vaccine or a placebo. The starting material was peripheral blood, obtained in a trial of Ad26.COV2.S vaccine versus placebo. The genes are TRBV5-6 and TRBJ2-5; 9 bases are shared with TRBD2. The CDR3 region is CASSFYYLTSGETQYF. In DNA, the CDR3 is TGTGCCAGCAGCTTCTATTATCTCACTAGCGGGGAGACCCAGTACTTC.